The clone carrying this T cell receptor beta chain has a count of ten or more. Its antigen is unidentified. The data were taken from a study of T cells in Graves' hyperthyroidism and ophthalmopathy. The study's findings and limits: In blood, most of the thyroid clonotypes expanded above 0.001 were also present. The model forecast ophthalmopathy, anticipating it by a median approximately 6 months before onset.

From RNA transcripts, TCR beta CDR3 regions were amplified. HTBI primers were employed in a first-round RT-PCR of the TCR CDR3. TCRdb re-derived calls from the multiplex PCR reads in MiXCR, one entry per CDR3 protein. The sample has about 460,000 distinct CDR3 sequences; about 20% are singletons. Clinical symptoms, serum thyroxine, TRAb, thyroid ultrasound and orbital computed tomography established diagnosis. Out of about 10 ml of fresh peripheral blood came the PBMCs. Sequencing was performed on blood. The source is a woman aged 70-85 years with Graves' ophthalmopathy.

In nucleotides, the CDR3 is TGTGCCAGCAGCCATAGGGGAGCAAAGGTCGAGCAGTACTTC. Translating it yields CASSHRGAKVEQYF. This chain connects TRBV3-1 to TRBJ2-7; D tentatively fits TRBD1 or TRBD2 (5 bases each). There are 14 residues in the CDR3. CDR1 is LGHDT and CDR2 is YNNKEL in the germline V gene (reference sequence). V was clipped by 3 bases and J by 6 bases, with 15 bases between them.